The 15 T cell receptor beta chains given below trace back to one sample, sequenced in a study of regulatory T cells in long-lasting Graves disease. In building TCR beta libraries, iRepertoire HTBI primers were used together with Arm-PCR of CDR3 regions. TCRdb fed the multiplex PCR reads into MiXCR, producing one record per CDR3 protein. The data hold 350,000 to 450,000 distinct CDR3 sequences, with 21% observed a single time. The time point denotes: persistent/refractory GD, antithyroid drugs over 5 years with positive TRAb. Making the TCR library involved RNA that had been extracted from PBMCs. This sample comprised peripheral blood mononuclear cells (PBMCs), obtained when the disease was refractory, from a patient treated with antithyroid drugs. Source of these receptors: a female donor with Graves disease.

This clonotype was counted at least ten times. The genes are TRBV5-1 and TRBJ1-1; a weak D match, TRBD1 (6 bases). Germline lookup yields CDR1 SGHRS and CDR2 YFSETQ. CDR3 length: 14 amino acids. V lost 2 bases and J lost 1, with 9 bases in between. CDR3 nucleotides: TGCGCCAGCAGCTTCTGGGACAAGAACACTGAAGCTTTCTTT. Translating it yields CASSFWDKNTEAFF. Complete variable domain (other parts from reference TRBV5-1 and TRBJ1-1): KAGVTQTPRYLIKTRGQQVTLSCSPISGHRSVSWYQQTPGQGLQFLFEYFSETQRNKGNFPGRFSGRQFSNSRSEMNVSTLELGDSALYLCASSFWDKNTEAFFGQGTRLTVV.

This clonotype was seen a handful of times. The genes are TRBV24-1 and TRBJ2-3; tentative D call: TRBD1 (6 bases). This CDR3 spans 15 amino acids. Between the trimmed V and J ends, which lost 2 bases and 0 bases, there was a span of 8 bases. Germline CDR1 reads KGHDR; CDR2 reads SFDVKD. CDR3 sequence (DNA): TGTGCCACCAGTGATTCCGGACAGAGCACAGATACGCAGTATTTT. Translating gives CATSDSGQSTDTQYF.

The chain joins TRBV5-1 to TRBJ1-2; D possibly corresponds to TRBD1 (6 bases). CDR1 and CDR2 from the germline V gene are SGHRS and YFSETQ. The CDR3 loop spans 13 amino acids. The V end lost 6 bases, the J end lost 2 bases, and 11 bases lay between the germline ends. The CDR3 is CASMEDRNYGYTF. The CDR3 DNA reads TGCGCCAGCATGGAGGACAGAAACTATGGCTACACCTTC.

There are a few counts of this clonotype. The chain combines TRBV10-3 with TRBJ1-1; TRBD1 matches at 8 bases. CDR3 size: 14 residues. Germline V gene data show CDR1 as ENHRY and CDR2 as SYGVKD. V shed 8 bases, J shed 1 base, and the junction held 6 bases outside the gene matches. The CDR3 DNA sequence: TGTGCCATCGCCTTTGGACAGGGGAACACTGAAGCTTTCTTT. Its translation: CAIAFGQGNTEAFF.

This clonotype has only a few counts. This chain links TRBV15 with TRBJ2-2, with a possible D match to TRBD2 (6 bases). V was trimmed by 6 bases and J by 4 bases, leaving 9 bases between them. Germline V gives CDR1 LNHNV, CDR2 YYDKDF (reference sequence). The CDR3 totals 13 residues. CDR3 nucleotides: TGTGCCACCAGGTGGGGACTCACCGGGGAGCTGTTTTTT. Its translation: CATRWGLTGELFF.

This clonotype occurred many times. The rearrangement joins TRBV7-9 to TRBJ1-2; D uncertain. Germline CDR1 SEHNR, CDR2 FQNEAQ (reference sequence). V lost 10 bases to trimming and J lost 6 bases, with 3 bases between them. The CDR3 has 8 residues. The CDR3 reads CATDGYTF. CDR3 DNA: TGTGCCACGGATGGCTACACCTTC.

This clonotype occurred many times. This chain uses TRBV6-1 with TRBJ2-7; D tentatively reads TRBD1 or TRBD2 (5 bases each). Trimming left V 1 base short and J 9 bases short, with 16 bases between. The CDR3 contains 14 residues. Looked up from germline, CDR1 is MNHNS and CDR2 is SASEGT. The CDR3, as DNA: TGTGCCAGCAGTGAAGGGGGACGGACCCTAGGGCAGTACTTC. Translated, it gives CASSEGGRTLGQYF.

This clonotype was seen repeatedly, ten times or more. This rearrangement joins TRBV6-1 to TRBJ1-5; D is perhaps TRBD1 (5 bases). The V end was cut by 0 bases, the J end by 4 bases, with 10 bases between. Germline assignment: CDR1 MNHNS and CDR2 SASEGT. There are 15 residues in the CDR3. The CDR3 protein is CASSEAGQGNQPQHF. In DNA form, the CDR3 reads TGTGCCAGCAGTGAAGCGGGGCAGGGAAATCAGCCCCAGCATTTT.

The chain has TRBV28 and TRBJ1-2; 10 nucleotides line up with TRBD1. V dropped 3 bases and J dropped 6; count of bases not matched to a gene: 10. The CDR3 runs 16 residues. CDR1 and CDR2 from the germline V gene are MDHEN and SYDVKM. CDR3 sequence: CASSFSTSTGGHGYTF. CDR3 nucleotides: TGTGCCAGCAGTTTTTCGACATCGACAGGGGGCCATGGCTACACCTTC.

This clonotype has a handful of counts. J is TRBJ1-3 and V is TRBV15; possibly TRBD1 for D (5 bases). Germline V gene sequence: CDR1 LNHNV, CDR2 YYDKDF (reference sequence). The CDR3 has 15 residues. Trimming shortened V by 0 bases and J by 4 bases, and 10 bases separated the two germline ends. In nucleotides, the CDR3 is TGTGCCACCAGCAGAGAAAAGGGGCTCGGAAACACCATATATTTT. Protein: CATSREKGLGNTIYF.

The V call is TRBV14, the J call TRBJ1-2, with D uncertain. V gave up 1 base and J gave up 5 bases, with 11 bases separating them. The CDR3 loop spans 14 amino acids. Germline CDR1 is SGHDN and CDR2 is FVKESK. The CDR3 protein is CASSQVGEWYGYTF. The CDR3 DNA is TGTGCCAGCAGCCAAGTTGGGGAATGGTATGGCTACACCTTC.

This clonotype was seen at least ten times. This chain uses TRBV6-5 with TRBJ2-5, with 14 bases lining up with TRBD2. The V gene's germline CDR1 is MNHEY and CDR2 SVGAGI. CDR3 length: 16 residues. The trim removed 4 bases at V and 5 bases at J, leaving 6 bases unmatched. CDR3 region: CASSFGTSGRRETQYF. CDR3 nucleotides: TGTGCCAGCAGTTTTGGGACTAGCGGGAGACGTGAGACCCAGTACTTC.

The chain couples TRBV12-3 or TRBV12-4 to TRBJ1-5; 7 bases agree with TRBD1. V was pared by 2 bases and J by 6 bases, with 13 bases of the junction left unmatched. CDR3 size: 17 residues. The CDR3 coding sequence is TGTGCCAGCAGTTTACGAAGTGGCGGAGGGGGCGGTCAGCCCCAGCATTTT. Its protein product is CASSLRSGGGGGQPQHF.

This clonotype was counted ten times or more. The rearrangement joins TRBV2 to TRBJ2-7; TRBD1 agrees at 7 bases. This CDR3 is 15 amino acids long. Per the germline V gene, CDR1 is SNHLY and CDR2 is FYNNEI. Unmatched junction bases numbered 7, after V lost 5 bases and J lost 0 bases. CDR3 nucleotides: TGTGCCAGCAGTCGGATCAGGGGGAGCTCCTACGAGCAGTACTTC. Translated, it gives CASSRIRGSSYEQYF.

Ten or more counts support this clonotype. V gene TRBV28 combines with J gene TRBJ2-7; tentative D call: TRBD1 (6 bases). V was trimmed by 6 bases and J by 3 bases, leaving 18 bases between them. Looked up from germline, CDR1 is MDHEN and CDR2 is SYDVKM. The CDR3 is made up of 15 amino acids. For the CDR3, the DNA is TGTGCCAGCAGACCCCAGGGGATTGGGATCTACGAGCAGTACTTC. Translating gives CASRPQGIGIYEQYF.